The source of this T cell receptor (beta chain) is a study of blood T cell repertoires in COVID-19. The assay was immunoSEQ multiplex PCR, and TCRdb's table has in-frame clones only and misses some. Here the sample spans just under 350,000 clones, around 87% being singletons. The CDR3 runs 16 residues. The germline CDR1 and CDR2 sequences are MGHDK and SYGVNS. V was pared by 1 base and J by 4 bases, with 4 bases of the junction left unmatched. This TCR was recovered from a woman aged 50 to 60 with COVID-19, enrolled during active disease. Sequences were obtained from peripheral blood. The V call is TRBV25-1, the J call TRBJ1-2; TRBD1 matches 12 bases. CDR3 nucleotide sequence: TGTGCCAGCAGTGAATTCGGGACAGGGGGCGTCTATGGCTACACCTTC. Its translation is CASSEFGTGGVYGYTF.